A single sample is the source of the 17 T cell receptor beta chains below, sequenced in a study of kidney transplant recipient with SARS-CoV-2 infection. MiXCR was run by TCRdb on the reads, yielding one entry per CDR3 protein. This table holds approximately 250,000 distinct CDR3 sequences, more than 25% found once. Sequencing used a blood sample, obtained at baseline and on day 111 from a kidney transplant recipient. These receptors were taken from a male patient in his 30s who had COVID-19 and was a kidney transplant recipient. These T cells may partly come from the graft donor.

V gene TRBV4-2 combines with J gene TRBJ1-2; D not certain. The CDR3 is 17 amino acids. V dropped 5 bases and J dropped 4 bases, with 23 bases sitting between them. Germline loops: CDR1 LGHNA, CDR2 YNFKEQ. The CDR3, as DNA: TGTGCCAGCAGCGGTTTCGACAAAGGTTGGAAGACCTATGGCTACACCTTC. Encoded protein: CASSGFDKGWKTYGYTF.

Ten or more counts support this clonotype. The chain links TRBV18 to TRBJ1-2, with 7 bases matching TRBD1. This CDR3 has 13 amino acids. CDR1 is KGHSH and CDR2 is LQKENI in the germline V gene. Trimming took 1 base from V and 7 from J; bases not matched to a gene: 3. CDR3 amino acids: CASSPQGALGYTF. The CDR3 DNA follows: TGTGCCAGCTCACCACAGGGGGCGCTTGGCTACACCTTC.

The chain recombines TRBV19 with TRBJ2-1; no clear D gene. Trimming cost V 2 bases and J 3 bases, with 5 bases left between them. The V gene's germline CDR1 is LNHDA and CDR2 SQIVND (reference sequence). CDR3 size: 13 residues. CDR3 nucleotide sequence: TGTGCCAGTAGTATAAGAGACTACAATGAGCAGTTCTTC. Translating it yields CASSIRDYNEQFF.

A remark on this clonotype: The junction shows a germline mismatch at one end, possibly a read error. V gene TRBV9 combines with J gene TRBJ2-1, with a possible D match to TRBD2 (7 bases). The germline CDR1 and CDR2 sequences are SGDLS and YYNGEE. CDR3 length equals 15 residues. DNA of the CDR3: TGTGCCAGCAGCTCTGGGGGGGGCTCCTTCAATGAGCAGTTCTTC. Its translation is CASSSGGGSFNEQFF.

This clonotype was observed once. A much larger clone lies one base from this, so it may be a read error. The chain joins TRBV4-1 to TRBJ2-7; 11 bases map to TRBD2. With 3 bases clipped from V and 6 bases from J, the junction kept 7 bases outside the gene matches. The CDR3 sequence is 15 residues long. CDR1 and CDR2 from the germline V gene are MGHRA and YSYEKL. CDR3 coding DNA: TGCGCCAGCAGCCATCCTAGCGGGAGGAACTCCGAGCAGTACTTC. It specifies CASSHPSGRNSEQYF.

To note about this clonotype: An end of the junction does not agree with germline; a read error may underlie this. The rearrangement joins TRBV6-4 to TRBJ1-2, with D hard to call. The CDR3 extends over 17 amino acids. The germline V gene encodes CDR1 MRHNA and CDR2 SNTAGT. CDR3 nucleotide sequence: TGTGCCAGCAGTAGAGAGGTCTCACACGGAGAGACCTATGGCCACACCTTC. It yields the protein CASSREVSHGETYGHTF.

As regards this clonotype: Given a much more abundant clone one base away, this may be a read error. The chain has TRBV18 and TRBJ1-5; D unresolved. This CDR3 spans 13 amino acids. Per the germline V gene, CDR1 is KGHSH and CDR2 is LQKENI. CDR3 sequence reads: CASSPKSNQPKHF. The CDR3 bases are TGTGCCAGCTCACCTAAGAGCAATCAGCCCAAGCATTTT.

This clonotype was counted many times. The CDR3 loop reads CASSWYYPISIRTEAFF. The CDR3 DNA reads TGTGCCAGCAGCTGGTACTATCCCATTTCAATTCGCACTGAAGCTTTCTTT. The chain has TRBV3-1 and TRBJ1-1; D is ambiguous. Trimming took off 5 bases at V and 4 bases at J, with 23 bases between the two ends. Germline lookup yields CDR1 LGHDT and CDR2 YNNKEL (reference sequence). This CDR3 is 17 amino acids long.

The rearrangement links TRBV9 to TRBJ2-1, with D possibly TRBD2 on 6 matching bases. The CDR3 loop spans 13 amino acids. Germline V gives CDR1 SGDLS, CDR2 YYNGEE. V was cut by 5 bases and J by 7 bases, with 13 bases left in between. CDR3 loop: CASSKTSRNEQFF. In nucleotides, the CDR3 is TGTGCCAGCAGTAAAACTAGCCGAAATGAGCAGTTCTTC.

The sample holds many counts of this clonotype. The chain recombines TRBV19 with TRBJ1-5, with TRBD1 identical over 7 bases. With V trimmed by 2 bases and J by 1 base, 2 bases remained unmatched. The CDR3 length is 15 residues. The germline gives CDR1 LNHDA, CDR2 SQIVND (reference sequence). The CDR3 sequence: CASSITRGSNQPQHF. The CDR3 DNA sequence: TGTGCCAGTAGTATAACCAGGGGGAGCAATCAGCCCCAGCATTTT.

This clonotype appeared many times. This chain connects TRBV5-3 to TRBJ1-2; D is unclear. TRBV5-3 is filed as an ORF, its function uncertain. This CDR3 contains 16 residues. The germline V and J ends were trimmed by 6 bases and 4 bases, with 22 bases remaining between them. CDR3 residues: CARKSRVVRKTYGYTF. The CDR3 DNA reads as TGTGCCAGAAAGAGCAGAGTGGTGAGAAAGACCTATGGCTACACCTTC.

The chain links TRBV20-1 to TRBJ2-3; D remains ambiguous. The CDR3 has 16 residues. Trimming stripped 5 bases from V and 0 bases from J, with 18 bases between. Germline V gene sequence: CDR1 DFQATT, CDR2 SNEGSKA (reference sequence). The chain's CDR3 is CSAATSGSLSTDTQYF. The CDR3 DNA is TGCAGTGCTGCTACCTCAGGTTCCCTTAGCACAGATACGCAGTATTTT.

This clonotype was seen ten or more times. The chain couples TRBV4-1 to TRBJ1-3, with 12 bases that match TRBD1. The CDR3 spans 21 residues. The ends lost 0 bases at V and 0 bases at J; junction bases unmatched: 12. Germline CDR1 and CDR2: MGHRA and YSYEKL. The CDR3 bases are TGCGCCAGCAGCCAAGATCCCCAGGGACAGGGGGCACTCGCCTCTGGAAACACCATATATTTT. It is translated as CASSQDPQGQGALASGNTIYF.

In this sample, this clonotype turned up a few times. CDR3 DNA sequence: TGTGCCTGGCCCCTCGCGCGTTATAGAAAGACCTATGGCTACACCTTC. Its translation is CAWPLARYRKTYGYTF. The J gene is TRBJ1-2, the V gene TRBV30; D is uncertain. Germline assignment: CDR1 GTSNPN and CDR2 SVGIG (reference sequence). V lost 5 bases, J lost 4 bases, and 23 bases lay in between. This CDR3 is 16 amino acids long.

To note about this clonotype: This likely came from a read error, as a far larger clone is one base away. This rearrangement joins TRBV6-5 to TRBJ1-1; unclear D gene. V lost 8 bases and J 4 bases, leaving 11 bases between the germline ends. Germline V gene data show CDR1 as MNHEY and CDR2 as SVGAGI. The CDR3 runs to 12 residues. CDR3 region: CASHEFSTEAFF. The CDR3 nucleotides are TGTGCCAGCCATGAGTTTAGCACTGAAGCTTTCTTT.

This clonotype was recorded many times. This rearrangement joins TRBV7-2 to TRBJ1-2, with TRBD1 matching over 7 bases. V was pared by 5 bases and J by 4 bases, with 10 bases of the junction left unmatched. The CDR3 has 15 residues. The germline V gene has CDR1 SGHTA and CDR2 FQGNSA. The CDR3 bases are TGTGCCAGCAGCCGCCTCCCCCGGGACAGCTATGGCTACACCTTC. It encodes CASSRLPRDSYGYTF. Using reference TRBV7-2 and TRBJ1-2 for the parts outside the CDR3, the full variable domain is GAGVSQSPSNKVTEKGKDVELRCDPISGHTALYWYRQSLGQGLEFLIYFQGNSAPDKSGLPSDRFSAERTGGSVSTLTIQRTQQEDSAVYLCASSRLPRDSYGYTFGSGTRLTVV.

This clonotype has ten or more counts. This chain joins TRBV30 and TRBJ1-6, with D possibly being TRBD1 (5 bases). Germline V gene data show CDR1 as GTSNPN and CDR2 as SVGIG (reference sequence). The V end was cut by 0 bases, the J end by 0 bases, with 12 bases between. The CDR3 extends over 17 amino acids. The CDR3 region is CAWSVGTESSYNSPLHF. In DNA form, the CDR3 reads TGTGCCTGGAGTGTAGGGACGGAGAGCTCCTATAATTCACCCCTCCACTTT.